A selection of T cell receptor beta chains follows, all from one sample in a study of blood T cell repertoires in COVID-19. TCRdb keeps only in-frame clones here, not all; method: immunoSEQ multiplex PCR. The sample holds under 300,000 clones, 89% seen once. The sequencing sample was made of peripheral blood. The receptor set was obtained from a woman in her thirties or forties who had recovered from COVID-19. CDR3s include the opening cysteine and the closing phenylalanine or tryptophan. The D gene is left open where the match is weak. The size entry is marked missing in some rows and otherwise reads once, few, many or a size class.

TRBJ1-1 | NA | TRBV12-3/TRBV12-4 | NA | TGTGCCAGCAGTTTGACCCGCGGCACTGAAGCTTTCTTT | CASSLTRGTEAFF
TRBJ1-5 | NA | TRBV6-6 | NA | TGTGCCAGCAGTTACCTGGGTGGCGGGGGGGATCAGCCCCAGCATTTT | CASSYLGGGGDQPQHF
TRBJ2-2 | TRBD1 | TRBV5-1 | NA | TGCGCCAGCAGCTCCGGGACAGGGAAGATTGCCGGGGAGCTGTTTTTT | CASSSGTGKIAGELFF
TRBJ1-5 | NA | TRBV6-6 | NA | TGTGCCAGCAGTTACTCGAGCCAGGGATCCCAGCCCCAGCATTTT | CASSYSSQGSQPQHF
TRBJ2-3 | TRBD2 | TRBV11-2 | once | TGTGCCAGCAGCTCCGGGACTAGCGGGGGGGCCACAGATACGCAGTATTTT | CASSSGTSGGATDTQYF
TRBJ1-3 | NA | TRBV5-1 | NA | TGCGCCAGCAGCTTGGTGGAGGGGTCTGGAAACACCATATATTTT | CASSLVEGSGNTIYF
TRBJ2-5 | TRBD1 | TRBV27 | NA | TGTGCCAGCAGTTTAGTCCCAGGGGGCGCAGGGACCCAGTACTTC | CASSLVPGGAGTQYF
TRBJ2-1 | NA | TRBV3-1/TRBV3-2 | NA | TGTGCCAGCAGCCAGGCCAAGGGGGTATCGAGCTCCTACAATGAGCAGTTCTTC | CASSQAKGVSSSYNEQFF
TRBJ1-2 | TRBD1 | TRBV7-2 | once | TGTGCCAGCAGCCCGGGACAGGCCACACGATATGGCTACACCTTC | CASSPGQATRYGYTF
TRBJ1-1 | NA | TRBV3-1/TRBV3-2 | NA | TGTGCCAGCAGCCACACCCCATCGGGGGACACTGAAGCTTTCTTT | CASSHTPSGDTEAFF
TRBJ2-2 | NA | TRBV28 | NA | TGTGCCAGCCGTCGGACCGGGGAGCTGTTTTTT | CASRRTGELFF
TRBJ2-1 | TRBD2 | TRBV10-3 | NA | TGTGCCATCAGTGAGGGAATAGCGGGACTCAATGAGCAGTTCTTC | CAISEGIAGLNEQFF
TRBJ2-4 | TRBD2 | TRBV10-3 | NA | TGTGCCATCAGTGAGTTTCCGGGACTAGCGGGGGTAGCCAAAAACATTCAGTACTTC | CAISEFPGLAGVAKNIQYF
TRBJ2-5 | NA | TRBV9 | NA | TGTGCCAGCAGCGAGACGGGTCTTCAAGAGACCCAGTACTTC | CASSETGLQETQYF